This T cell receptor beta chain was sequenced in a study of shared clonotypes between healthy human individuals (dated by TCRdb to the early 2020s). General notes on the study: A couple of women and a few men aged 18 to 49 years were included in the cohort. Per donor, three plates each were used for CD4 naive and CD4 memory, two for CD8 naive, and one for CD8 memory. To estimate repertoire size and how much clonotypes are shared between individuals, the study performed deep sequencing of blood TCR repertoires from a few healthy adults. Libraries were prepared and TCR repertoires were sequenced by different laboratories using diverse techniques, in order to increase sequencing depth and limit assay-specific biases. Each donor's leukapheresis produced roughly between about 0.9 and 9.5 billion PBMCs. What the authors observed across the whole study: Rarefaction of sorted-subset datasets indicated incomplete sequencing despite the large sequencing depth. Compared with non-shared clonotypes, clonotypes shared by all four sorted-subset donors had higher generation probabilities. Based on pairwise subsampling, the degree of clonotype sharing among donors was expected to be affected by sequencing depth. Because the study included a small number of donors, the genetic and exposure-history diversity represented was limited. Sampling was restricted to blood, and TCR repertoires in tissues likely differ from the TCR repertoires found in blood. Naive subsets generally had larger estimated clonotype richness than memory subsets. Approximately 5% of naive CD4, roughly 3.5% of naive CD8, 2.3% of memory CD4, and over 0.35% of memory CD8 clonotypes were shared across a few donors.

Using the deep immunoSEQ assay, multiplex PCR amplified TCR CDR3 regions from genomic DNA. Genomic DNA extracted from each cell subset was distributed evenly over all wells of several immunoSEQ 96-well plates, and each plate served as one replicate. Each replicate PCR for sorted subsets received around 200 ng genomic DNA, equal to tens of thousands of T cell genomes. Purified libraries were quantified with a Qubit 3.0 fluorometer, sized on a Bioanalyzer 2100, and re-quantified with the KAPA Library Quantification kit. A separate single-read 150-cycle Illumina NextSeq 550 flow cell was used to sequence each immunoSEQ 96-well plate. Per the authors' processing: Because only junctional sequences without quality scores were contained in the immunoSEQ output, filtering matching that applied to full-length reads could not be performed. To assign V/J genes and CDR3, sequences were annotated using PyIR, a Python wrapper for IgBLAST v1.9, with IMGT germline references. Reads were removed for weak V/J assignments (E-value above 1e-6), missing CDR3, stop codons, out-of-frame junctions, or ambiguous translated residues. V3J clonotypes were defined as sequences sharing an identical inferred V gene, J gene, and CDR3 amino acid sequence. Percentage overlap between repertoires was calculated by dividing the number of shared unique clonotypes by the size of the smaller repertoire. RTK rarefaction, the Chao1 estimator, and Recon v2.1 estimates of unobserved clonotypes were used to assess repertoire richness. Generation probabilities were computed with OLGA for all TCRbeta clonotypes obtained by the gDNA method from several donors. TCRdb limited this immuneACCESS table to in-frame rearrangements with V and J called. A share of clones is missing; checked studies link under half to unresolved V genes, and the rest is unexplained. V, J and clone size were drawn from that table, and D and trimming were deduced from the DNA. Recorded for this sample are over a million clones; around four fifths of them occurred a single time. The ten largest make up roughly 1.4% of the sample.

Notes on this clone: The antigen it binds to is not known. Nothing much larger sits one base from this clone, and base qualities are not available.

According to the germline V gene (reference sequence), CDR1 reads LNHNV and CDR2 reads YYDKDF. A distance of 10 bases separates the germline ends of V and J, which lose 3 bases and 7 bases respectively. Counted from cysteine to phenylalanine, this CDR3 has 14 amino acids. The retained sequence is limited to the CDR3, 42 bases, with the frame set at the first base. Donors were healthy HIV-negative adults with no recently reported acute infections or vaccinations. Every donor was a Caucasian adult living in Nashville, Tennessee, USA. Magnetic negative selection was used to enrich CD4+ T cells, after which naive cells were positively selected on CD45RA and the negative fraction became the memory subset. Blood was obtained by leukapheresis, after which PBMCs were separated by Ficoll-Histopaque density gradient centrifugation and cryopreserved in liquid nitrogen vapor phase. Analytical flow cytometry was used to check the purity and quantity of each magnetically sorted T cell population. Genomic DNA was isolated from each sorted fraction and quantified by UV absorbance on a Nanodrop 2000c.

Recombination connected TRBV15 to TRBJ1-6, with no D gene named confidently. The sequenced material came from memory CD4+ T cells sorted from blood. This sample's cell subset or site label indicates: CD45RA-negative fraction. The receptor was derived from a man aged 18 to 35 in good health. The CDR3 protein sequence reads: CATSSGRINSPLHF. The DNA sequence reads TGTGCCACCAGCAGTGGACGGATAAATTCACCCCTCCACTTT. Reference TRBV15 and TRBJ1-6 proteins supply the regions before and after the CDR3; the full variable domain is: DAMVIQNPRYQVTQFGKPVTLSCSQTLNHNVMYWYQQKSSQAPKLLFHYYDKDFNNEADTPDNFQSRRPNTSFCFLDIRSPGLGDTAMYLCATSSGRINSPLHFGNGTRLTVT.